This entry is about one T cell receptor beta chain. Its antigen is unknown. Mouse names are used for the genes. The observed sequence ends 1 residue before the CDR3 terminus, with the missing tail filled in from the germline J gene. TCRbeta CDR3 was sequenced at survey depth with template counts. TCRdb keeps only in-frame clones here, not all; method: immunoSEQ multiplex PCR. In the table there are under 25,000 clones, over 55% of which are singletons. Losses at the gene ends were 7 bases for V and 1 base for J; bases not matched to a gene: 6. Germline V lookup: CDR1 MSHET, CDR2 SYDVDS. The CDR3 sequence is 14 residues long. These data belong to a study of tissue T cells after allogeneic stem cell transplantation. Findings and limits, study-wide: This small cohort was clinically heterogeneous, and sampling depth was a limitation. Within patients, tissue anatomy strongly shaped TCR repertoire composition.

The sample was spleen. The genes are TRBV29 and TRBJ1-2; 7 nucleotides match TRBD1. The sequence was collected from a female BALB/c mouse in good health. This mouse strain has H2-d as its MHC haplotype. The CDR3 bases that were read are TGTGCTAGCAAGACAGGGAAAGGAAACTCCGACTACACC. This codes for CASKTGKGNSDYT. The entire CDR3 is CASKTGKGNSDYTF.